The clone carrying this TCR beta chain was seen a handful of times. Its antigen is still unknown. This record comes from a study of CD8+CD57+ T cells in acquired aplastic anemia. At the level of the study: Each DNA sample taken from sorted CD4+ and CD8+ cells came to around 2.9 ug on average.

V lost 2 bases to trimming and J lost 5 bases; unmatched junction nucleotides: 2. This CDR3 contains 13 residues. CDR1 and CDR2 (germline): SGHDT, YYEEEE. General study findings and limits: Patients shared under 30 CD8+ CDR3 sequences with controls. Significant differences in CD8+ Simpson's diversity were not observed between patients and controls.

Selection for sequencing was limited to patients who had shown CD8+CD57+ cell expansion by flow cytometry. Using genomic DNA as the template, TCR beta VDJ and CDR3 profiling was carried out. TCRdb reanalysed the reads using MiXCR and keeps one entry per CDR3 protein. The sample holds about half a million distinct CDR3 sequences, roughly a third seen once. The V call is TRBV5-6, the J call TRBJ1-1, with 8 positions matching TRBD1. The TCR originated in a human donor with aplastic anemia. Sequenced sample: sorted CD4+, CD8+, or CD8+CD57+ T cells (not recorded which) from PBMCs. In DNA, the CDR3 is TGTGCCAGCAGCTTCTACAGGGGGACTGAAGCTTTCTTT. Translation gives CASSFYRGTEAFF. Complete variable domain (other parts from reference TRBV5-6 and TRBJ1-1): DAGVTQSPTHLIKTRGQQVTLRCSPKSGHDTVSWYQQALGQGPQFIFQYYEEEERQRGNFPDRFSGHQFPNYSSELNVNALLLGDSALYLCASSFYRGTEAFFGQGTRLTVV.